These T cell receptor beta chains were read from a single sample in a study of shared clonotypes between healthy human individuals. The table came from immunoSEQ multiplex PCR; TCRdb's copy has only in-frame clones and leaves some out. Among millions of clones listed, roughly 92% were seen once. Sequencing was done on a sample of naive CD4+ T cells sorted from blood. The receptors stem from a man between 18 and 29 years old in good health. Each CDR3 is given with its conserved first and last residue. A D gene is named only where the DNA matches it firmly. Clone sizes are given selectively: once, few, many, or a class where the clone is expanded.

clone_size,j_call,d_call,v_call,cdr3_aa,cdr3_nt
.,TRBJ1-2,.,TRBV10-3,CATYAMTGVGNYGYTF,TGTGCCACCTACGCCATGACAGGTGTGGGCAACTATGGCTACACCTTC
.,TRBJ2-6,.,TRBV9,CASSVGGWSSGANVLTF,TGTGCCAGCAGCGTAGGGGGGTGGAGCTCTGGGGCCAACGTCCTGACTTTC
.,TRBJ2-3,.,TRBV6-4,CASSPQGGKTDTQYF,TGTGCCAGCAGTCCCCAGGGGGGGAAAACAGATACGCAGTATTTT
.,TRBJ2-3,TRBD1,TRBV28,CASSKTGADTQYF,TGTGCCAGCAGTAAGACAGGGGCAGATACGCAGTATTTT
.,TRBJ1-1,.,TRBV10-1,CASSERASNTEAFF,TGCGCCAGCAGTGAGCGGGCCTCGAACACTGAAGCTTTCTTT
once,TRBJ2-3,.,TRBV11-3,CASSPRGSPDTQYF,TGTGCCAGCAGCCCCCGGGGCAGCCCAGATACGCAGTATTTT
.,TRBJ2-1,.,TRBV7-2,CASRPQGYEQFF,TGTGCCAGCAGACCACAGGGTTATGAGCAGTTCTTC
.,TRBJ2-3,.,TRBV9,CASSGVADLTDTQYF,TGTGCCAGCAGTGGGGTAGCGGACCTCACAGATACGCAGTATTTT
.,TRBJ1-2,TRBD1,TRBV5-1,CASSFEGADYGYTF,TGCGCCAGCAGTTTCGAGGGGGCGGACTATGGCTACACCTTC
.,TRBJ2-7,.,TRBV7-2,CASSLMGREQYF,TGTGCCAGCAGCTTAATGGGCCGGGAGCAGTACTTC
.,TRBJ2-3,TRBD1,TRBV11-2,CASSFRQGGTDTQYF,TGTGCCAGCAGCTTTAGACAGGGGGGGACGGATACGCAGTATTTT
.,TRBJ1-1,.,TRBV5-4,CASSLGTEAFF,TGTGCCAGCAGCTTGGGAACTGAAGCTTTCTTT
.,TRBJ1-2,TRBD1,TRBV4-3,CASSPSGGGGGYGYTF,TGCGCCAGCAGCCCTTCGGGAGGGGGCGGTGGCTATGGCTACACCTTC
few,TRBJ1-6,.,TRBV5-1,CASSLLQDSPLHF,TGCGCCAGCAGCCTATTACAGGATTCACCCCTCCACTTT
.,TRBJ1-1,TRBD1,TRBV6-5,CASSQRTGVNTEAFF,TGTGCCAGCAGCCAACGGACAGGGGTGAACACTGAAGCTTTCTTT
.,TRBJ1-2,.,TRBV5-1,CASSQDSTNYGYTF,TGCGCCAGCAGCCAGGACAGCACTAACTATGGCTACACCTTC
.,TRBJ2-1,.,TRBV15,CATRFVAANEQFF,TGTGCCACCAGATTCGTAGCGGCCAATGAGCAGTTCTTC
.,TRBJ2-7,TRBD1,TRBV11-2,CASRRDRMNTYEQYF,TGTGCCAGCAGACGGGACAGAATGAACACCTACGAGCAGTACTTC
.,TRBJ2-6,TRBD1,TRBV7-2,CASSADRAFFGANVLTF,TGTGCCAGCAGCGCGGACAGGGCTTTCTTTGGGGCCAACGTCCTGACTTTC
once,TRBJ2-2,.,TRBV10-1,CASINTGELFF,TGCGCCAGCATCAACACCGGGGAGCTGTTTTTT
.,TRBJ1-1,.,TRBV6-5,CASSYAARADTEAFF,TGTGCCAGCAGTTACGCGGCCAGGGCAGACACTGAAGCTTTCTTT
.,TRBJ2-1,.,TRBV4-1,CASSGLGWGLYNEQFF,TGCGCCAGCAGCGGCCTGGGGTGGGGGTTGTACAATGAGCAGTTCTTC
.,TRBJ2-4,TRBD1,TRBV5-6,CASIIRGQGAAKNIQYF,TGTGCCAGCATCATCCGGGGACAGGGGGCGGCCAAAAACATTCAGTACTTC
.,TRBJ2-7,.,TRBV2,CASSATWALNEQYF,TGTGCCAGCAGTGCCACGTGGGCCCTCAACGAGCAGTACTTC
.,TRBJ2-1,TRBD2,TRBV6-5,CASKDGGGNEQFF,TGTGCCAGCAAGGACGGGGGGGGAAATGAGCAGTTCTTC
.,TRBJ2-5,.,TRBV7-3,CASSQISGAKETQYF,TGTGCCAGCTCCCAAATCTCGGGTGCGAAAGAGACCCAGTACTTC
.,TRBJ1-4,.,TRBV5-6,CASSLQNEKLFF,TGTGCCAGCAGCTTACAAAATGAAAAACTGTTTTTT
.,TRBJ2-5,TRBD2,TRBV7-6,CASSPSGLRGGETQYF,TGTGCCAGCAGCCCCTCGGGACTCCGGGGAGGGGAGACCCAGTACTTC
.,TRBJ1-5,.,TRBV5-1,CASSRDLLGMGQPQHF,TGCGCCAGCAGCCGAGATCTATTGGGAATGGGTCAGCCCCAGCATTTT
.,TRBJ1-5,TRBD1,TRBV7-2,CASSLAGTGSNQPQHF,TGTGCCAGCAGCTTGGCCGGGACAGGGAGCAATCAGCCCCAGCATTTT
.,TRBJ1-5,TRBD1,TRBV23-1,CARRPTPPQGQTVQPQHF,TGCGCCAGGCGCCCCACGCCGCCACAGGGGCAAACGGTTCAGCCCCAGCATTTT
once,TRBJ2-7,.,TRBV28,CATGGGAYEQYF,TGTGCCACCGGGGGCGGGGCCTACGAGCAGTACTTC
.,TRBJ2-7,.,TRBV13,CASSLRVAYEQYF,TGTGCCAGCAGCCTTAGGGTAGCCTACGAGCAGTACTTC
.,TRBJ2-7,TRBD2,TRBV6-5,CASSYSGTIASEQYF,TGTGCCAGCAGTTACTCGGGGACTATCGCCTCCGAGCAGTACTTC
.,TRBJ2-7,.,TRBV11-2,CASLSNYEQYF,TGTGCCAGCCTAAGTAACTACGAGCAGTACTTC
.,TRBJ1-6,.,TRBV5-1,CASSLAVEGTYNSPLHF,TGCGCCAGCAGCTTGGCCGTTGAGGGGACCTATAATTCACCCCTCCACTTT
.,TRBJ2-5,TRBD2,TRBV11-2,CASSFSGGVQETQYF,TGTGCCAGCAGCTTTAGCGGGGGGGTACAAGAGACCCAGTACTTC
.,TRBJ2-3,TRBD2,TRBV5-6,CASSEAGGLTDTQYF,TGTGCCAGCAGCGAAGCGGGAGGGCTGACAGATACGCAGTATTTT
.,TRBJ1-6,.,TRBV6-5,CASSPSLGSPLHF,TGTGCCAGCAGCCCCTCTCTGGGGTCACCCCTCCACTTT
.,TRBJ1-1,.,TRBV29-1,CSVDRGTEAFF,TGCAGCGTTGACAGGGGCACTGAAGCTTTCTTT
.,TRBJ2-2,TRBD1,TRBV28,CASTLGQGLNTGELFF,TGTGCCAGCACCTTAGGACAGGGCCTTAACACCGGGGAGCTGTTTTTT
.,TRBJ2-7,.,TRBV25-1,CASSSNREGYLRQYF,TGTGCCAGCAGCTCAAACAGGGAGGGCTACCTTAGGCAGTACTTC
.,TRBJ2-1,.,TRBV19,CASNGFNEQFF,TGTGCCAGTAATGGGTTCAATGAGCAGTTCTTC
.,TRBJ2-5,.,TRBV27,CASSLFGEVGETQYF,TGTGCCAGCAGTTTATTCGGCGAGGTAGGAGAGACCCAGTACTTC
.,TRBJ1-6,TRBD1,TRBV11-2,CASSDGQGAGSPLHF,TGTGCCAGCAGCGACGGACAGGGGGCTGGTTCACCCCTCCACTTT